This TCR beta chain emerged from a study of technical replicates of blood from several donors. Germline CDR1 and CDR2: SNHLY and FYNNEI. The CDR3 consists of 13 residues. The ends lost 6 bases at V and 7 bases at J; junction bases unmatched: 7. Libraries were prepared by immunoSEQ multiplex PCR; TCRdb keeps only in-frame clonotypes and omits some of them. The profile shows over 85,000 clones, around 94% of them singletons. This clonotype was sampled from a human donor in good health. The rearrangement joins TRBV2 to TRBJ1-1, with 8 bases identical to TRBD1. What was sequenced was T cells isolated from PBMCs. The CDR3 DNA sequence: TGTGCCAGCAGCCGGGACAGGCAGAGTGAAGCTTTCTTT. Translating gives CASSRDRQSEAFF.